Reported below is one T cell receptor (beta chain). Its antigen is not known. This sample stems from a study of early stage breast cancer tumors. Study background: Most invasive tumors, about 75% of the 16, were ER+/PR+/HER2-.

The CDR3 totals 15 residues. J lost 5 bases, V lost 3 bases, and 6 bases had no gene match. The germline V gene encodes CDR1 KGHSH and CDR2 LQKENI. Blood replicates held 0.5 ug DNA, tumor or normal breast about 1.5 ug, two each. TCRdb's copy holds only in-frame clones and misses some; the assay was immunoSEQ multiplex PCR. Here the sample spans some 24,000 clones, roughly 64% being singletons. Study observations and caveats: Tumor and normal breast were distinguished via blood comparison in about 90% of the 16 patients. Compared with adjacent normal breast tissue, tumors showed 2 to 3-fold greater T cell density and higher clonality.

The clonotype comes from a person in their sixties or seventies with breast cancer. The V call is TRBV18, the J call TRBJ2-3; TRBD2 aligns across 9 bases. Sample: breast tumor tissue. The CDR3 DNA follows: TGTGCCAGCTCACCGGCGGGAGGGCCTGGAGATACGCAGTATTTT. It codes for CASSPAGGPGDTQYF.